The 13 T cell receptor beta chains reported below all come from one sample, sequenced in a study of blood T cell repertoires in COVID-19. Libraries were prepared by immunoSEQ multiplex PCR; TCRdb keeps only in-frame clonotypes and omits some of them. The table shows about 27,000 clones, with roughly 70% occurring only once. Sequencing input: peripheral blood. These TCRs come from a man aged 60-69 years with active or convalescent COVID-19.

The chain carries TRBV5-1 and TRBJ1-4, with TRBD1 identical over 7 bases. This CDR3 spans 14 amino acids. The germline gives CDR1 SGHRS, CDR2 YFSETQ. Trimming removed 3 bases from V and 5 bases from J; junction bases left unmatched: 4. In nucleotides, the CDR3 is TGCGCCAGCAGCTCGGGACAGAGGAATGAAAAACTGTTTTTT. Translation: CASSSGQRNEKLFF. The full variable domain, with the rest looked up from reference TRBV5-1 and TRBJ1-4, is KAGVTQTPRYLIKTRGQQVTLSCSPISGHRSVSWYQQTPGQGLQFLFEYFSETQRNKGNFPGRFSGRQFSNSRSEMNVSTLELGDSALYLCASSSGQRNEKLFFGSGTQLSVL.

This clone came up a few times. The CDR3 nucleotides read TGTGCCAGCAGTGAATCCAGGGGAAGGCAGGAGACCCAGTACTTC. Residues: CASSESRGRQETQYF. V gene TRBV2 combines with J gene TRBJ2-5, with D perhaps matching TRBD1 (6 bases). CDR3 length equals 15 residues. V dropped 2 bases and J dropped 5 bases, with 15 bases sitting between them. From germline, CDR1 is SNHLY and CDR2 FYNNEI.

Only one count was recorded for this clone. The chain joins TRBV30 to TRBJ1-6; 10 bases are a match to TRBD1. The junction had 8 bases not matched to a gene; V was cut back by 1 base and J by 8 bases. This CDR3 spans 16 amino acids. Germline loops: CDR1 GTSNPN, CDR2 SVGIG (reference sequence). CDR3 loop: CAWSDPGQGLYSPLHF. The DNA of the CDR3 is TGTGCCTGGAGTGATCCGGGACAGGGGTTGTATTCACCCCTCCACTTT.

V gene TRBV11-2 combines with J gene TRBJ1-2, with 7 positions matching TRBD1. J was trimmed by 3 bases and V by 5 bases; bases with no gene match: 9. The germline CDR1 and CDR2 sequences are SGHAT and FQNNGV. The CDR3 is made up of 15 amino acids. The DNA for the CDR3 is TGTGCCAGCAGCCCCAGACAGGGAAGTCACTATGGCTACACCTTC. This encodes CASSPRQGSHYGYTF.

The rearrangement uses TRBV5-4 and TRBJ1-1, with 10 bases matching TRBD1. J gave up 5 bases and V 2 bases, and 3 bases lay outside the gene matches. Germline loops: CDR1 SGHNT, CDR2 YYREEE (reference sequence). CDR3 size: 14 residues. The CDR3 DNA follows: TGTGCCAGCAGCTTTGGACAGGGGGAAACTGAAGCTTTCTTT. Amino acid sequence: CASSFGQGETEAFF.

This chain uses TRBV29-1 with TRBJ2-7; 10 bases align to TRBD1. The CDR3 is made up of 19 amino acids. Germline V gene sequence: CDR1 SQVTM, CDR2 ANQGSEA. Trimming cost V 7 bases and J 0 bases; bases outside gene matches: 21. CDR3: CSGDPPGQGTSRGSYEQYF. Here the CDR3 DNA reads TGCAGCGGCGATCCCCCGGGACAGGGGACCTCCCGGGGCTCCTACGAGCAGTACTTC.

The chain couples TRBV18 to TRBJ1-2, with D maybe TRBD1 (5 bases). V lost 4 bases to trimming and J lost 6 bases, with 12 bases between them. The CDR3 covers 13 residues. Germline values: CDR1 KGHSH, CDR2 LQKENI. CDR3 protein: CASSQGVVDGYTF. The DNA for the CDR3 is TGTGCCAGCTCACAAGGGGTAGTTGATGGCTACACCTTC.

This clone was counted between two and nine times. This chain connects TRBV29-1 to TRBJ2-1; a possible D gene is TRBD2 (5 bases). The CDR3 extends over 14 amino acids. CDR1 and CDR2 (germline): SQVTM, ANQGSEA. Trimming shortened V by 5 bases and J by 4 bases, and 15 bases separated the two germline ends. In DNA, the CDR3 is TGCAGCGTTCGACGAGGCGGACTTTACAATGAGCAGTTCTTC. Amino acid sequence: CSVRRGGLYNEQFF.

This clone was counted a few times. The rearrangement joins TRBV18 to TRBJ2-4; TRBD1 aligns across 11 bases. Per the germline V gene, CDR1 is KGHSH and CDR2 is LQKENI. The CDR3 contains 15 residues. V was pared by 5 bases and J by 7 bases, with 7 bases of the junction left unmatched. The CDR3 loop reads CASSTSGTGGNIQYF. CDR3 coding DNA: TGTGCCAGCTCAACCTCCGGGACAGGGGGGAACATTCAGTACTTC.

This clone came up once. This chain connects TRBV11-2 to TRBJ1-1, with 7 bases matching TRBD1. The J segment lost 4 bases and the V segment lost 1 base, leaving 12 bases of the junction unmatched. The germline gives CDR1 SGHAT, CDR2 FQNNGV. The CDR3 runs to 17 residues. The CDR3 DNA is TGTGCCAGCAGCTTAGTAACAGGGGCAGGCTTGGGCACTGAAGCTTTCTTT. Protein sequence: CASSLVTGAGLGTEAFF. Full variable domain (rest looked up from reference TRBV11-2 and TRBJ1-1): EAGVAQSPRYKIIEKRQSVAFWCNPISGHATLYWYQQILGQGPKLLIQFQNNGVVDDSQLPKDRFSAERLKGVDSTLKIQPAKLEDSAVYLCASSLVTGAGLGTEAFFGQGTRLTVV.

This clone was picked up a small number of times. The chain joins TRBV11-1 to TRBJ2-7, with 13 positions matching TRBD2. From germline, CDR1 is SGHAT and CDR2 FQDESV (reference sequence). The CDR3 is made up of 16 amino acids. After removal of 4 bases from V and 5 bases from J, the junction contained 8 bases not matched to a gene. The CDR3 nucleotides read TGTGCCAGCAGCTCCACTACTAGCGGGAGGGTAAACGAGCAGTACTTC. Translating it yields CASSSTTSGRVNEQYF.

This clone was seen a few times. The rearrangement uses TRBV4-1 and TRBJ1-2; perhaps TRBD1 as D (5 bases). The germline CDR1 and CDR2 sequences are MGHRA and YSYEKL. CDR3 length: 13 amino acids. V lost 1 base to trimming and J lost 7 bases, with 10 bases between them. CDR3 sequence: CASSQVQGGGYTF. The CDR3 coding sequence is TGCGCCAGCAGCCAAGTTCAGGGAGGTGGCTACACCTTC.

This clone is large. The same CDR3 arises from other DNA sequences in this sample as well. The chain uses TRBV27 and TRBJ1-2; D is uncertain. There are 13 residues in the CDR3. Between the trimmed V and J ends, which lost 3 bases and 2 bases, there was a span of 7 bases. Germline loops: CDR1 MNHEY, CDR2 SMNVEV (reference sequence). Here the CDR3 reads CASSFEGNYGYTF. For the CDR3, the DNA is TGTGCCAGCAGTTTTGAGGGAAACTATGGCTACACCTTC.